Detailed here is one TCR beta chain. What this receptor recognizes is not known. The input lacks base qualities; no much larger clone sits a single base away. From the cysteine through the phenylalanine, the CDR3 covers 14 amino acids. The sequence is cut down to CDR3 DNA, 42 bases in frame from base 1. Ends trimmed: V by 4 bases, J by 9 bases; bases unmatched to a gene: 9. Taken from the germline V gene (reference sequence), the CDR1 and CDR2 loops are LGHDT and YNNKEL. This sample is part of a study of blood T cell repertoires in COVID-19 (dated by TCRdb to 2020 to 2021). Background for the entire study: The collaborator samples originated in the United States, Italy and Spain and spanned the acute and convalescent phases of COVID-19. The prospective study material was composed of cDNA or gDNA derived from T cells, B-cell-depleted T cells, or PBMCs. The dataset comprised deeply sampled blood TCRbeta repertoires from subjects exposed to, actively infected with, or recovered from COVID-19. A freely available public database, intended as a resource for researchers studying the immune response to SARS-CoV-2, is where the repertoires were released. The samples were drawn from the first 160 participants of the ongoing ImmuneRACE study and from roughly 1,300 subjects provided by 6 global collaborators. The sample metadata nearly always contained a de-identified subject ID, COVID-19 status, age in years and sex. Where available, HLA class I and class II types were taken from metadata supplied by the sample provider and were not determined by assay-based typing. The study at large found these results: Clinical and demographic metadata were provided uncurated, with the amount varying by source and participant.

TCRbeta CDR3 regions were amplified from genomic DNA using the immunoSEQ Assay, a bias-controlled multiplex PCR. The paper's data handling went like this. The number of nucleated cells in each sample was estimated from the amplification of reference gene primers within the assay. To quantify the absolute abundance of each unique TCRbeta CDR3 rearrangement, sequence reads were collapsed and filtered. For each sample, productive Simpson clonality was calculated as the square root of Simpson's diversity index across productive rearrangements. Not all clones reach the TCRdb copy of this immuneACCESS table, which keeps in-frame sequences only. Checked studies attribute under half of the gap to unresolved V genes and leave the rest unexplained. The V and J calls and clone size are taken from that table; D and trimming were inferred from the DNA. For this sample there are 200,000 to 300,000 clones; approximately 86% appear just once. The ten biggest clones cover around 6.4% of the sample.

Each collaborating institution followed its own protocols to collect whole blood in K2EDTA tubes. Collaborator samples were shipped for TCRbeta analysis as frozen whole blood, isolated PBMCs, or DNA extracted from either sample type. This chain joins TRBV3-1 (or the pseudogene TRBV3-2) to TRBJ2-1, with 7 middle bases fitting TRBD2. Sequenced input: peripheral blood. This clonotype was sampled from a woman aged 60-75 years with active or convalescent COVID-19. CDR3 reads: CASSPRTSWGEQFF. The bases read TGTGCCAGCAGCCCGCGGACTAGTTGGGGTGAGCAGTTCTTC.